This entry is about one T cell receptor beta chain. This record comes from a study of blood T cell repertoires in COVID-19. The protocol was immunoSEQ multiplex PCR, while the TCRdb copy is restricted to in-frame clones and leaves out a portion. The sample lists over 250,000 clones, 80% to 90% occurring once. Germline V gene sequence: CDR1 MNHEY, CDR2 SVGAGI. V gave up 6 bases and J gave up 0 bases, with 9 bases separating them. The length of the CDR3 is 14 residues. The clonotype was recovered from a woman aged 50 to 65 with acute or convalescent COVID-19. The sequenced sample consisted of peripheral blood. The chain joins TRBV6-5 to TRBJ1-3, with D unresolved. Here the CDR3 reads CASRSSSSGNTIYF. The CDR3 DNA reads as TGTGCCAGCAGATCGAGTAGCTCTGGAAACACCATATATTTT.